This passage covers 25 T cell receptor beta chains from one sample sequenced in a study of blood T cell repertoires in COVID-19. Libraries were prepared by immunoSEQ multiplex PCR; TCRdb keeps only in-frame clonotypes and omits some of them. The sample yields under 25,000 clones, about 90% seen once. The sequenced material came from peripheral blood. All receptors derive from a man between 65 and 85 years old in a cohort sampled during active COVID-19.

The chain links TRBV4-2 to TRBJ2-3; perhaps TRBD1 as D (5 bases). V dropped 0 bases and J dropped 4 bases, with 8 bases sitting between them. CDR1 is LGHNA, CDR2 YNFKEQ, per germline. The CDR3 loop spans 14 amino acids. In nucleotides, the CDR3 is TGTGCCAGCAGCCAAGATTGGGGCCCAGATACGCAGTATTTT. Protein product: CASSQDWGPDTQYF.

The chain recombines TRBV7-8 with TRBJ2-7, with 11 bases aligning to TRBD2. The junction had 8 bases not matched to a gene; V was cut back by 5 bases and J by 2 bases. The CDR3 loop spans 16 amino acids. In germline, CDR1 is SGHVS, CDR2 FQNEAQ. CDR3 in DNA: TGTGCCAGCAGCCTGAGACTAGCGGGACCTGCCTACGAGCAGTACTTC. It is translated as CASSLRLAGPAYEQYF.

The gene calls are TRBV6-2 or TRBV6-3 and TRBJ1-3; D gene unclear. V lost 0 bases and J 4 bases, leaving 10 bases between the germline ends. The CDR3 has 15 residues. Germline V gives CDR1 MNHEY, CDR2 SVGEGT. The CDR3 loop is CASSYSARGGNTIYF. The CDR3, as DNA: TGTGCCAGCAGTTACTCGGCAAGAGGAGGAAACACCATATATTTT.

The CDR3 here is CASSPRQASSLHF. The CDR3 nucleotides read TGCGCCAGCAGCCCTCGACAGGCCTCGAGCCTCCACTTT. The rearrangement links TRBV4-1 to TRBJ1-6, with D perhaps TRBD1 (6 bases). The CDR3 loop spans 13 amino acids. V gave up 4 bases and J gave up 15 bases, with 16 bases separating them. Per the germline V gene, CDR1 is MGHRA and CDR2 is YSYEKL.

This sequence joins TRBV5-6 and TRBJ2-1; TRBD2 matches 8 bases. This CDR3 comprises 16 residues. With 0 bases clipped from V and 6 bases from J, the junction kept 8 bases outside the gene matches. Germline CDR1 reads SGHDT; CDR2 reads YYEEEE. Written as DNA, the CDR3 is TGTGCCAGCAGCTTGGGGTCCGGGACTAGAGGCAATGAGCAGTTCTTC. This translates into CASSLGSGTRGNEQFF.

This clone has a handful of counts. The rearrangement uses TRBV4-1 and TRBJ1-2; D is ambiguous. The CDR3 sequence is 16 residues long. Germline values: CDR1 MGHRA, CDR2 YSYEKL. V shed 0 bases and J shed 0 bases, with 11 bases lying between them. CDR3 amino acids: CASSQDSVGANYGYTF. In nucleotides, the CDR3 is TGCGCCAGCAGCCAAGATTCTGTGGGAGCTAACTATGGCTACACCTTC.

As regards this clone: The sample contains more than one DNA sequence encoding this CDR3. The genes are TRBV19 and TRBJ1-4; 9 positions match TRBD1. Germline V gives CDR1 LNHDA, CDR2 SQIVND (reference sequence). V shed 5 bases and J 8 bases; nucleotides not matched to a gene: 15. This CDR3 is built from 17 residues. CDR3 sequence (DNA): TGTGCCAGTAGTCCCCGCGGGACAGGGACCGGGGTGGAAAAACTGTTTTTT. Residues: CASSPRGTGTGVEKLFF.

This sequence joins TRBV19 and TRBJ2-7, with 9 bases matching TRBD1. The germline V gene has CDR1 LNHDA and CDR2 SQIVND (reference sequence). CDR3 length: 15 amino acids. J was trimmed by 3 bases and V by 4 bases; bases with no gene match: 7. This chain's CDR3 is CASSKTGTGIYEQYF. DNA for the CDR3: TGTGCCAGTAGTAAGACCGGGACAGGGATCTACGAGCAGTACTTC. The full variable domain, its missing parts supplied by reference TRBV19 and TRBJ2-7, is DGGITQSPKYLFRKEGQNVTLSCEQNLNHDAMYWYRQDPGQGLRLIYYSQIVNDFQKGDIAEGYSVSREKKESFPLTVTSAQKNPTAFYLCASSKTGTGIYEQYFGPGTRLTVT.

V and J are TRBV28 and TRBJ2-7; D gene uncertain. Between the trimmed V and J ends, which lost 6 bases and 2 bases, there was a span of 8 bases. The CDR3 sequence is 12 residues long. CDR1 is MDHEN and CDR2 is SYDVKM in the germline V gene. CDR3 in DNA: TGTGCCAGCAGACTTTCAACCTACGAGCAGTACTTC. Protein sequence: CASRLSTYEQYF.

V and J are TRBV29-1 and TRBJ1-1; D gene unclear. Deletions cut 0 bases from V and 3 bases from J, with 5 bases between. Germline-derived CDR1 and CDR2 are SQVTM and ANQGSEA. The CDR3 has 12 residues. CDR3 amino acids: CSVEESDTEAFF. CDR3 coding DNA: TGCAGCGTTGAAGAGTCTGACACTGAAGCTTTCTTT.

CDR3 DNA sequence: TGTGCCAGCAGTTTAAGACTAGCGGGAGGTCTCTTTGAGCAGTTCTTC. Translation: CASSLRLAGGLFEQFF. This chain uses TRBV27 with TRBJ2-1, with 13 bases lining up with TRBD2. The V gene's germline CDR1 is MNHEY and CDR2 SMNVEV (reference sequence). Germline trimming cut 2 bases from V and 9 bases from J; bases unmatched to any gene: 7. The CDR3 is 16 residues long.

This clone has only a few counts. The chain uses TRBV7-9 and TRBJ1-6; D is unresolved. V lost 5 bases to trimming and J lost 7 bases, with 12 bases between them. The CDR3 consists of 14 residues. CDR1 and CDR2 (germline): SEHNR, FQNEAQ (reference sequence). As DNA, the CDR3 is TGTGCCAGCAGCAGCGCGGCTGGCAATTCACCCCTCCACTTT. It yields the protein CASSSAAGNSPLHF.

The J gene is TRBJ1-4, the V gene TRBV24-1; TRBD1 might be the D (5 bases). V lost 4 bases and J 3 bases, leaving 11 bases between the germline ends. This CDR3 region has 15 residues. Germline V gives CDR1 KGHDR, CDR2 SFDVKD. The CDR3 spells CATSDPTGANEKLFF. The CDR3 bases are TGTGCCACCAGTGACCCGACGGGGGCTAATGAAAAACTGTTTTTT.

This chain uses TRBV24-1 with TRBJ2-7, with 7 nucleotides matching TRBD2. Germline CDR1 is KGHDR and CDR2 is SFDVKD. After removal of 4 bases from V and 2 bases from J, the junction contained 7 bases not matched to a gene. This CDR3 is 15 amino acids long. Written as DNA, the CDR3 is TGTGCCACCAGTGACACCAGCGGGAACGCCTACGAGCAGTACTTC. Translation: CATSDTSGNAYEQYF.

The CDR3 reads CASALRDRAPGYF. In nucleotides, the CDR3 is TGTGCCAGCGCGCTTAGGGACAGGGCCCCCGGCTATTTT. The chain has TRBV2 and TRBJ2-3, with 9 bases lining up with TRBD1. Germline V gives CDR1 SNHLY, CDR2 FYNNEI. The V and J ends lost 8 bases and 15 bases, in that order; junction bases with no gene match: 15. The CDR3 has 13 amino acids.

The genes are TRBV19 and TRBJ2-2; 7 bases map to TRBD1. The junction had 8 bases not matched to a gene; V was cut back by 3 bases and J by 7 bases. Germline V gene data show CDR1 as LNHDA and CDR2 as SQIVND (reference sequence). This CDR3 has 15 residues. In DNA form, the CDR3 reads TGTGCCAGTAGTATTAACAGGGGCCGAGGCGGGGAGCTGTTTTTT. Translated, it gives CASSINRGRGGELFF.

This clone was seen only once. The V gene is TRBV28, the J gene TRBJ1-5; a possible D gene is TRBD1 (5 bases). Trimming cost V 5 bases and J 3 bases, with 17 bases left between them. Germline CDR1 reads MDHEN; CDR2 reads SYDVKM. This CDR3 spans 16 amino acids. This CDR3 is CASSPQGLGNNQPQHF. CDR3 in DNA: TGTGCCAGCAGTCCCCAGGGCCTGGGCAACAATCAGCCCCAGCATTTT.

The genes are TRBV5-1 and TRBJ2-7, with 9 nucleotides matching TRBD1. J was trimmed by 5 bases and V by 4 bases; bases with no gene match: 10. There are 15 residues in the CDR3. The germline CDR1 and CDR2 sequences are SGHRS and YFSETQ. The CDR3 nucleotides are TGCGCCAGCAGCGCAGAGTACAGGGGGCGCAACGAGCAGTACTTC. Translation: CASSAEYRGRNEQYF.

The rearrangement uses TRBV6-5 and TRBJ1-6; 7 bases are a match to TRBD1. Germline loops: CDR1 MNHEY, CDR2 SVGAGI. Losses at the gene ends were 6 bases for V and 5 bases for J; bases not matched to a gene: 7. CDR3 length: 15 amino acids. CDR3 bases: TGTGCCAGCAGGAAACAGGGGAATGATAATTCACCCCTCCACTTT. It specifies CASRKQGNDNSPLHF.

V usage is TRBV5-1 and J usage is TRBJ2-7, with 9 bases identical to TRBD1. CDR3 size: 15 residues. In germline, CDR1 is SGHRS, CDR2 YFSETQ. The junction had 7 bases not matched to a gene; V was cut back by 5 bases and J by 1 base. The CDR3 loop reads CASRPGTGQSYEQYF. As DNA, the CDR3 is TGCGCCAGCAGACCCGGGACAGGGCAATCCTACGAGCAGTACTTC.

This clone was seen a handful of times. V gene TRBV11-2 combines with J gene TRBJ1-6; no definite D call. V was shortened by 1 base and J by 8 bases, with 6 bases between the two germline ends. The CDR3 is 13 residues long. Germline loops: CDR1 SGHAT, CDR2 FQNNGV. DNA of the CDR3: TGTGCCAGCAGCTTAGTGGACTATTCACCCCTCCACTTT. Translated: CASSLVDYSPLHF.

For this clone: Its ends do not fully match the called genes, so a read error is possible. The gene calls are TRBV28 and TRBJ1-1; possible D gene TRBD1, 6 bases. The CDR3 runs to 17 residues. Germline lookup yields CDR1 MDHEN and CDR2 SYDVKM. The CDR3 DNA is TGTGCCACCAGTTCTACGTTGGGGGGGGCGAGGAACACTGAAGCTTTCTTT. It is translated as CATSSTLGGARNTEAFF. Full variable domain (missing parts from reference TRBV28 and TRBJ1-1): DVKVTQSSRYLVKRTGEKVFLECVQDMDHENMFWYRQDPGLGLRLIYFSYDVKMKEKGDIPEGYSVSREKKERFSLILESASTNQTSMYLCATSSTLGGARNTEAFFGQGTRLTVV.

The chain has TRBV9 and TRBJ1-1, with 7 bases lining up with TRBD1. The J segment lost 2 bases and the V segment lost 4 bases, leaving 2 bases of the junction unmatched. CDR1 is SGDLS, CDR2 YYNGEE, per germline. The CDR3 extends over 13 amino acids. CDR3 region: CASSRTGNTEAFF. CDR3 bases: TGTGCCAGCAGCCGGACAGGAAACACTGAAGCTTTCTTT.

This chain joins TRBV11-2 and TRBJ2-2; the D gene is possibly TRBD2 (5 bases). The CDR3 totals 17 residues. Trimming took off 5 bases at V and 1 base at J, with 17 bases between the two ends. The V gene's germline CDR1 is SGHAT and CDR2 FQNNGV. The CDR3 DNA follows: TGTGCCAGCAGCGAAAAGGCCCGGGGTTGGAACACCGGGGAGCTGTTTTTT. Residues: CASSEKARGWNTGELFF.

The chain uses TRBV18 and TRBJ2-6, with D possibly being TRBD1 (6 bases). Looked up from germline, CDR1 is KGHSH and CDR2 is LQKENI. V was cut by 4 bases and J by 1 base, with 11 bases left in between. CDR3 length: 16 residues. The DNA for the CDR3 is TGTGCCAGCTCACGAGAAACAGGGTCTGGGGCCAACGTCCTGACTTTC. Translated, it gives CASSRETGSGANVLTF.